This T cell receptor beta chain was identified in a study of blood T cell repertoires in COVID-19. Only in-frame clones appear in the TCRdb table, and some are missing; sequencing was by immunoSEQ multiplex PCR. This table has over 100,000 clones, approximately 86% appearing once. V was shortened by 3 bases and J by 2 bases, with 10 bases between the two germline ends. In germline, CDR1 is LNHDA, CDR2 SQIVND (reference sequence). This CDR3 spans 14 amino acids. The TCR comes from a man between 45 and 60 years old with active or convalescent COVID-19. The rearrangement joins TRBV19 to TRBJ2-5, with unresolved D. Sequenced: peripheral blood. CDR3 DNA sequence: TGTGCCAGTAGTATCTGGCAGGAACAAGAGACCCAGTACTTC. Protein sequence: CASSIWQEQETQYF.